A single count supports the clone carrying this TCR beta chain. Its antigen remains unknown. This CDR3 is built from 15 residues. With 1 base removed from V and 6 bases from J, the gap between germline ends came to 15 bases. Germline loops: CDR1 SGHDN, CDR2 FVKESK. The data originate from a study of Graves' ophthalmopathy and Graves' hyperthyroidism. Broader study findings: A model of 13 signatures distinguished ophthalmopathy from stable hyperthyroidism at less than 90% sensitivity and 81.08% specificity.

The study amplified TCR beta CDR3 regions using RNA transcripts. HTBI primers primed a first-round RT-PCR, and a second-round multiplex PCR followed. TCRdb processed the multiplex PCR reads anew with MiXCR; each CDR3 protein has one entry. In the table there are hundreds of thousands of distinct CDR3 sequences, 20% to 25% of which are singletons. This receptor was obtained from a woman aged 18-29 years with stable Graves' hyperthyroidism. Some clones in this sample may be carry-over from other donors' samples. The V gene is TRBV14, the J gene TRBJ1-2; the D is unclear. Sequenced: peripheral blood. The CDR3 sequence is CASSQVPGYGDGYTF. CDR3 bases: TGTGCCAGCAGCCAAGTTCCCGGGTATGGGGATGGCTACACCTTC. Looking up the rest from reference TRBV14 and TRBJ1-2 gives the full variable domain: EAGVTQFPSHSVIEKGQTVTLRCDPISGHDNLYWYRRVMGKEIKFLLHFVKESKQDESGMPNNRFLAERTGGTYSTLKVQPAELEDSGVYFCASSQVPGYGDGYTFGSGTRLTVV.